What follows are 20 T cell receptor beta chains derived from one specimen sequenced in a study of blood T cell repertoires in COVID-19. Assay used: immunoSEQ multiplex PCR; TCRdb lists only in-frame clones, some missing. The sample yields around 190,000 clones, roughly 80% seen once. Material for sequencing was peripheral blood. The receptors were sampled from a man aged 55 to 70 with acute or convalescent COVID-19.

The chain has TRBV7-3 and TRBJ1-2; 8 bases fit TRBD1. The CDR3 is 12 amino acids. CDR1 and CDR2 (germline): SGHTA, FQGTGA. J lost 12 bases, V lost 4 bases, and 7 bases had no gene match. The CDR3 DNA is TGTGCCAGCAGCTCACCTGGACAGGGCCACACCTTC. It specifies CASSSPGQGHTF.

The V gene is TRBV5-1, the J gene TRBJ1-3; possible D gene TRBD1, 6 bases. In germline, CDR1 is SGHRS, CDR2 YFSETQ. The CDR3 is 14 amino acids. Trimming shortened V by 4 bases and J by 1 base, and 9 bases separated the two germline ends. The CDR3 spells CASSLQGSGNTIYF. The CDR3 DNA is TGCGCCAGCAGCCTACAGGGTTCTGGAAACACCATATATTTT.

This chain connects TRBV5-1 to TRBJ2-2; D ambiguous. The V gene lost 0 bases and the J gene lost 3 bases, with 9 bases spanning the gap. CDR3 length: 15 amino acids. Germline assignment: CDR1 SGHRS and CDR2 YFSETQ. This CDR3 reads CASSLDASDTGELFF. In nucleotides, the CDR3 is TGCGCCAGCAGCTTGGATGCTTCGGACACCGGGGAGCTGTTTTTT.

CDR3 residues: CASSLLTGYNEQFF. The CDR3 coding sequence is TGTGCCAGCAGCTTATTAACAGGGTACAATGAGCAGTTCTTC. The V gene is TRBV7-8, the J gene TRBJ2-1, with TRBD1 as a possible D gene (6 bases). The CDR3 length is 14 residues. Trimming shortened V by 2 bases and J by 4 bases, and 9 bases separated the two germline ends. The V gene's germline CDR1 is SGHVS and CDR2 FQNEAQ. The full variable domain, in which reference TRBV7-8 and TRBJ2-1 provide the parts outside the CDR3, is GAGVSQSPRYKVAKRGQDVALRCDPISGHVSLFWYQQALGQGPEFLTYFQNEAQLDKSGLPSDRFFAERPEGSVSTLKIQRTQQEDSAVYLCASSLLTGYNEQFFGPGTRLTVL.

The rearrangement links TRBV4-2 to TRBJ1-1; D perhaps matches TRBD1 (5 bases). The germline gives CDR1 LGHNA, CDR2 YNFKEQ. Trimming left V 1 base short and J 1 base short, with 10 bases between. This CDR3 has 15 residues. CDR3 region: CASSQGQGQNTEAFF. As DNA, the CDR3 is TGTGCCAGCAGCCAAGGCCAGGGCCAGAACACTGAAGCTTTCTTT.

This clone has a single count. The rearrangement uses TRBV5-4 and TRBJ1-1, with 7 positions matching TRBD1. V was clipped by 6 bases and J by 5 bases; unmatched bases: 13. The CDR3 sequence is 15 residues long. Germline values: CDR1 SGHNT, CDR2 YYREEE (reference sequence). CDR3 nucleotides: TGTGCCAGCATAAGGGGGCCCCAAGAGCGGACTGAAGCTTTCTTT. It translates to CASIRGPQERTEAFF.

The chain carries TRBV12-3 or TRBV12-4 and TRBJ1-5; possibly TRBD1 for D (5 bases). The CDR3 sequence is 13 residues long. V lost 4 bases to trimming and J lost 2 bases, with 6 bases between them. CDR3 in amino acids: CASSWGGNQPQHF. The CDR3 DNA follows: TGTGCCAGCAGTTGGGGCGGCAATCAGCCCCAGCATTTT.

This clone occurred once. V gene TRBV9 combines with J gene TRBJ1-3; 7 nucleotides align to TRBD1. Looked up from germline, CDR1 is SGDLS and CDR2 is YYNGEE. The CDR3 loop spans 17 amino acids. J lost 0 bases, V lost 0 bases, and 6 bases had no gene match. The DNA for the CDR3 is TGTGCCAGCAGCGTAGGGGACAGCGCAAGCTCTGGAAACACCATATATTTT. It is translated as CASSVGDSASSGNTIYF. Full variable domain (remainder filled in from reference TRBV9 and TRBJ1-3): DSGVTQTPKHLITATGQRVTLRCSPRSGDLSVYWYQQSLDQGLQFLIQYYNGEERAKGNILERFSAQQFPDLHSELNLSSLELGDSALYFCASSVGDSASSGNTIYFGEGSWLTVV.

This sequence joins TRBV28 and TRBJ1-2; no clear D gene. Trimming cost V 8 bases and J 2 bases, with 9 bases left between them. CDR1 and CDR2 (germline): MDHEN, SYDVKM. The CDR3 has 12 amino acids. The CDR3 DNA follows: TGTGCCAGCCAACTGGGCAACTATGGCTACACCTTC. Translating gives CASQLGNYGYTF.

The J gene is TRBJ2-7, the V gene TRBV30; 8 nucleotides line up with TRBD1. This CDR3 has 14 residues. The junction had 8 bases not matched to a gene; V was cut back by 3 bases and J by 4 bases. Germline V lookup: CDR1 GTSNPN, CDR2 SVGIG (reference sequence). DNA of the CDR3: TGTGCCTGGAGGCCCCCAGGGGGCAGATACGAGCAGTACTTC. Translating it yields CAWRPPGGRYEQYF.

About this clone itself: One end of the junction is discordant with germline, which a read error may explain. The V gene is TRBV24-1, the J gene TRBJ1-5, with D unclear. Germline CDR1 reads KGHDR; CDR2 reads SFDVKD. CDR3 length: 13 amino acids. Here the CDR3 reads CATSDPVNRPQHF. In DNA form, the CDR3 reads TGTGCCACCAGTGATCCGGTCAATCGGCCCCAGCATTTT.

This sequence joins TRBV2 and TRBJ2-7; D is uncertain. The germline V and J ends were trimmed by 7 bases and 3 bases, with 7 bases remaining between them. Per germline, CDR1 SNHLY and CDR2 FYNNEI. The CDR3 sequence is 11 residues long. The CDR3 is CASIYYYEQYF. For the CDR3, the DNA is TGTGCCAGCATCTACTACTACGAGCAGTACTTC.

The table lists this clone with a few counts. The chain couples TRBV6-6 to TRBJ2-1, with 10 bases fitting TRBD2. J gave up 0 bases and V 5 bases, and 25 bases lay outside the gene matches. CDR3 length: 23 amino acids. CDR1 is MNHNY and CDR2 is SVGAGI in the germline V gene (reference sequence). CDR3: CASSPGNPTTGTSVSRSYNEQFF. CDR3 DNA: TGTGCCAGCAGTCCCGGGAACCCGACCACCGGGACTAGCGTCTCCCGCTCCTACAATGAGCAGTTCTTC.

This clone was observed a few times. The V and J genes are TRBV14 and TRBJ1-5; D gene uncertain. V lost 2 bases and J 3 bases, leaving 2 bases between the germline ends. The V gene's germline CDR1 is SGHDN and CDR2 FVKESK. This CDR3 contains 12 residues. CDR3 loop: CASSQLNQPQHF. DNA of the CDR3: TGTGCCAGCAGCCAACTCAATCAGCCCCAGCATTTT.

As DNA, the CDR3 is TGTGCCAGCAGTGTAGAGCGGGTCTCCTACAATGAGCAGTTCTTC. Protein product: CASSVERVSYNEQFF. The chain links TRBV6-4 to TRBJ2-1, with D tentatively TRBD2 (6 bases). The CDR3 extends over 15 amino acids. Trimming shortened V by 4 bases and J by 0 bases, and 10 bases separated the two germline ends. Germline assignment: CDR1 MRHNA and CDR2 SNTAGT.

This chain joins TRBV10-3 and TRBJ2-2, with a tentative D call TRBD1 (5 bases). The V gene's germline CDR1 is ENHRY and CDR2 SYGVKD. V was cut by 2 bases and J by 3 bases, with 7 bases left in between. The CDR3 loop spans 14 amino acids. The CDR3 region has the DNA TGTGCCATCAGTGAGGACAGCTACACCGGGGAGCTGTTTTTT. This encodes CAISEDSYTGELFF.

This chain joins TRBV24-1 and TRBJ1-2; the D gene is possibly TRBD1 (6 bases). The CDR3 runs 12 residues. V lost 9 bases and J 1 base, leaving 8 bases between the germline ends. Germline lookup yields CDR1 KGHDR and CDR2 SFDVKD. Here the CDR3 reads CATEGDNYGYTF. DNA for the CDR3: TGTGCCACCGAGGGGGATAACTATGGCTACACCTTC.

The chain joins TRBV5-4 to TRBJ2-3, with 9 bases matching TRBD2. This CDR3 has 17 residues. The trim removed 0 bases at V and 2 bases at J, leaving 7 bases unmatched. Germline loops: CDR1 SGHNT, CDR2 YYREEE (reference sequence). CDR3 nucleotides: TGTGCCAGCAGCTTGGCACTAGCGGGCCAAATCACAGATACGCAGTATTTT. This encodes CASSLALAGQITDTQYF.

The CDR3 DNA reads as TGTGCCAGCAGCCAAGATCGGGGCACAGATACGCAGTATTTT. Translation gives CASSQDRGTDTQYF. V and J are TRBV4-2 and TRBJ2-3; D remains unclear. The CDR3 is 14 amino acids. CDR1 LGHNA and CDR2 YNFKEQ come from the germline V gene. Trimming removed 0 bases at V and 1 base at J, with 5 bases between.

V and J are TRBV9 and TRBJ1-1, with D uncertain. Germline lookup yields CDR1 SGDLS and CDR2 YYNGEE. The CDR3 is made up of 14 amino acids. Trimming left V 4 bases short and J 7 bases short, with 17 bases between. The CDR3 here is CASSSIGLSGEAFF. The CDR3 DNA reads TGTGCCAGCAGCTCTATAGGATTATCAGGTGAAGCTTTCTTT.